Listed below are T cell receptor beta chains from one sample, sequenced in a study of blood T cell repertoires in COVID-19. This table comes from immunoSEQ multiplex PCR, and its TCRdb copy is limited to in-frame clones, with some not included. The data show about 110,000 clones, with 88% seen just once and about 3% held by the top ten. Sequencing was performed on peripheral blood. Source of these receptors: a woman in her 50s with acute or convalescent COVID-19. Both conserved end residues are part of each CDR3. The order of the fields is clone size, J gene, V gene, D gene, CDR3 DNA, CDR3 protein. The D gene is left open where the match is weak. Clone size is given for some rows only: seen once, a few or many times, or a class if the clone is expanded.

- | TRBJ2-2 | TRBV24-1 | TRBD1 | TGTGCCACCAGTGTGGGGACAGGGGTGGCCGGGGAGCTGTTTTTT | CATSVGTGVAGELFF
- | TRBJ2-5 | TRBV3-1/TRBV3-2 | TRBD2 | TGTGCCAGCAGCCAAGATAGTCGGGGACTAGGGGCTCAAGAGACCCAGTACTTC | CASSQDSRGLGAQETQYF
- | TRBJ2-3 | TRBV19 | TRBD2 | TGTGCCAGTACCGCCCGGGGGGGGTTTGGAGATACGCAGTATTTT | CASTARGGFGDTQYF
- | TRBJ2-1 | TRBV15 | - | TGTGCCACCAGCAGAGATCTTTTCAATGAGCAGTTCTTC | CATSRDLFNEQFF
- | TRBJ1-1 | TRBV2 | - | TGTGCCAGCAGGATCGGACAGAACACTGAAGCTTTCTTT | CASRIGQNTEAFF
- | TRBJ2-7 | TRBV4-1 | TRBD2 | TGCGCCAGCAGCCAAGATCTGGCTAGCGGGAAAACCTACGAGCAGTACTTC | CASSQDLASGKTYEQYF
- | TRBJ2-7 | TRBV6-5 | - | TGTGCCAGCAGTTACTCGATCTCAGGGATCTCCTACGAGCAGTACTTC | CASSYSISGISYEQYF
few | TRBJ2-2 | TRBV7-6 | TRBD1 | TGTGCCAGCAGTTCCGGACAGGGGACAATGACCGGGGAGCTGTTTTTT | CASSSGQGTMTGELFF
- | TRBJ1-1 | TRBV19 | TRBD1 | TGTGCCAGTAGTACCCACCGGACAGGGAGGGAGACTGAAGCTTTCTTT | CASSTHRTGRETEAFF
- | TRBJ2-7 | TRBV5-1 | TRBD1 | TGCGCCAGCAGTGGGACAGGGTCCTACGAGCAGTACTTC | CASSGTGSYEQYF